Shown below are 13 T cell receptor beta chains from a single sample sequenced in a study of response to subunit inactivated influenza vaccine. TCRdb redid the calling of the RT-PCR reads with MiXCR, one entry per CDR3 protein. The profile shows about 650,000 distinct CDR3 sequences, 15% to 19% of them singletons. The sample here was PBMCs from blood, taken 11 to 12 days after vaccination. These receptors all come from a man aged 45 to 65 who received an inactivated influenza vaccine.

The chain combines TRBV20-1 with TRBJ2-7; the match to TRBD2 covers 9 bases. V shed 3 bases, J shed 2 bases, and the junction held 5 bases outside the gene matches. The CDR3 length is 14 residues. Germline-derived CDR1 and CDR2 are DFQATT and SNEGSKA (reference sequence). CDR3 residues: CSASLRGGAYEQYF. CDR3 nucleotides: TGCAGTGCTAGTCTCCGCGGGGGGGCCTACGAGCAGTACTTC.

The chain carries TRBV7-9 and TRBJ2-3, with 7 bases aligning to TRBD2. Germline CDR1 is SEHNR and CDR2 is FQNEAQ (reference sequence). The trim removed 6 bases at V and 5 bases at J, leaving 2 bases unmatched. CDR3 length: 12 amino acids. The chain's CDR3 is CASRRGEDTQYF. The CDR3 DNA follows: TGTGCCAGCAGACGGGGGGAAGATACGCAGTATTTT. The full variable domain, rest sourced from reference TRBV7-9 and TRBJ2-3, is DTGVSQNPRHKITKRGQNVTFRCDPISEHNRLYWYRQTLGQGPEFLTYFQNEAQLEKSRLLSDRFSAERPKGSFSTLEIQRTEQGDSAMYLCASRRGEDTQYFGPGTRLTVL.

The chain joins TRBV10-2 to TRBJ1-2; D gene unclear. The CDR3 length is 13 residues. The germline V gene encodes CDR1 WSHSY and CDR2 SAAADI. V lost 4 bases and J 2 bases, leaving 8 bases between the germline ends. CDR3 amino acids: CASSGWRNYGYTF. The CDR3 bases are TGCGCCAGCAGTGGTTGGAGGAACTATGGCTACACCTTC.

This clonotype was observed many times. The chain has TRBV12-3 or TRBV12-4 and TRBJ1-4; 8 bases are shared with TRBD1. The V and J ends lost 5 bases and 1 base, in that order; junction bases with no gene match: 3. The CDR3 loop spans 15 amino acids. The CDR3 DNA is TGTGCCAGCAGTCTAGGGACAGGAACTAATGAAAAACTGTTTTTT. Its protein is CASSLGTGTNEKLFF.

The rearrangement uses TRBV18 and TRBJ2-2; D uncertain. The V gene's germline CDR1 is KGHSH and CDR2 LQKENI. V lost 0 bases, J lost 6 bases, and 11 bases lay in between. The CDR3 contains 15 residues. CDR3 nucleotide sequence: TGTGCCAGCTCACCACCCCGGAGATACGCCGGGGAGCTGTTTTTT. This translates into CASSPPRRYAGELFF.

The CDR3 region is CASSPLPSTDTQYF. DNA for the CDR3: TGTGCCAGCAGCCCCCTTCCAAGCACAGATACGCAGTATTTT. The rearrangement joins TRBV7-6 to TRBJ2-3; D unclear. Germline V gene sequence: CDR1 SGHVS, CDR2 FNYEAQ. CDR3 size: 14 residues. With 5 bases removed from V and 0 bases from J, the gap between germline ends came to 9 bases.

V is TRBV7-9 and J is TRBJ1-1; a weak D match, TRBD1 (5 bases). Per germline, CDR1 SEHNR and CDR2 FQNEAQ (reference sequence). The ends were cut back, 3 bases at V and 6 bases at J, with 11 bases in the middle. The CDR3 extends over 13 amino acids. The CDR3, as DNA: TGTGCCAGCAGCTTGGGGCCGGGCGCTGAAGCTTTCTTT. It codes for CASSLGPGAEAFF. The full variable domain, in which reference TRBV7-9 and TRBJ1-1 provide the parts outside the CDR3, is DTGVSQNPRHKITKRGQNVTFRCDPISEHNRLYWYRQTLGQGPEFLTYFQNEAQLEKSRLLSDRFSAERPKGSFSTLEIQRTEQGDSAMYLCASSLGPGAEAFFGQGTRLTVV.

The chain links TRBV10-3 to TRBJ1-2, with no clear D. CDR1 and CDR2 from the germline V gene are ENHRY and SYGVKD. V shed 0 bases and J shed 4 bases, with 12 bases lying between them. The length of the CDR3 is 15 residues. The CDR3 spells CAISESVGQPYGYTF. CDR3 nucleotides: TGTGCCATCAGTGAGTCGGTGGGTCAACCCTATGGCTACACCTTC.

In this sample, this clonotype turned up a few times. The chain is built from TRBV10-3 and TRBJ2-3; D could derive from TRBD1 or TRBD2 (5 bases each). The CDR3 totals 13 residues. The V gene lost 6 bases and the J gene lost 2 bases, with 9 bases spanning the gap. In germline, CDR1 is ENHRY, CDR2 SYGVKD. The CDR3 DNA reads TGTGCCATCAGGGGGCTAGCCACAGATACGCAGTATTTT. This translates into CAIRGLATDTQYF.

In this sample, this clonotype turned up a few times. V and J are TRBV4-3 and TRBJ2-5; 7 positions agree with TRBD2. The CDR3 has 15 residues. Per the germline V gene, CDR1 is LGHNA and CDR2 is YSLEER. The V segment lost 0 bases and the J segment 4 bases; nucleotides outside the gene matches: 5. The CDR3 spells CASSQDAGVSETQYF. The DNA of the CDR3 is TGCGCCAGCAGCCAAGATGCGGGAGTTTCAGAGACCCAGTACTTC.

In its sample, this clonotype was seen a few times. The chain combines TRBV12-3 or TRBV12-4 with TRBJ2-7, with 11 bases fitting TRBD2. Trimming took 6 bases from V and 0 from J; bases not matched to a gene: 10. CDR3 size: 17 residues. The chain's CDR3 is CASSLGLAGASSYEQYF. In DNA, the CDR3 is TGTGCCAGCAGCCTCGGACTAGCGGGTGCGAGCTCCTACGAGCAGTACTTC.

This rearrangement joins TRBV6-1 to TRBJ2-4; TRBD2 agrees at 9 bases. The V segment lost 6 bases and the J segment 1 base; nucleotides outside the gene matches: 1. The CDR3 covers 14 residues. Germline loops: CDR1 MNHNS, CDR2 SASEGT. The CDR3, as DNA: TGTGCCAGCAGGCTAGCGGGGGCCAAAAACATTCAGTACTTC. Translated, it gives CASRLAGAKNIQYF.

This clonotype was recorded only once. The rearrangement links TRBV5-1 to TRBJ2-3; the D is unclear. This CDR3 has 14 residues. CDR1 is SGHRS, CDR2 YFSETQ, per germline. V dropped 3 bases and J dropped 0 bases, with 8 bases sitting between them. The CDR3 loop is CASSWMDSTDTQYF. CDR3 nucleotide sequence: TGCGCCAGCAGCTGGATGGACAGCACAGATACGCAGTATTTT.